Following are 18 T cell receptor beta chains from one sample sequenced in a study of blood T cell repertoires in COVID-19. Profiling relied on immunoSEQ multiplex PCR, and the TCRdb table lists in-frame clones only, not all of them. Among about 62,000 clones listed, 92% were seen once. The sample comprised peripheral blood. The receptors originated from a human donor in a cohort sampled during active COVID-19.

The CDR3 region is CASSRDTQYF. The CDR3 region has the DNA TGTGCCAGCAGCCGGGATACGCAGTATTTT. The chain has TRBV12-3 or TRBV12-4 and TRBJ2-3, with D hard to call. Trimming stripped 6 bases from V and 6 bases from J, with 4 bases between. The CDR3 covers 10 residues.

The V gene is TRBV4-2, the J gene TRBJ2-7; TRBD2 matches 8 bases. Germline V gene sequence: CDR1 LGHNA, CDR2 YNFKEQ. The CDR3 runs to 16 residues. V shed 2 bases and J 4 bases; nucleotides not matched to a gene: 10. The CDR3 region is CASSQLTGTSRYEQYF. As DNA, the CDR3 is TGTGCCAGCAGCCAACTCACCGGGACTAGTAGGTACGAGCAGTACTTC.

On this clone: Compared with germline, one end of the junction differs, possibly owing to a read error. The chain uses TRBV7-7 and TRBJ2-3, with D possibly matching TRBD2 (5 bases). The CDR3 is made up of 15 amino acids. The germline CDR1 and CDR2 sequences are SSHAT and FNYEAQ (reference sequence). This chain's CDR3 is CASSFQPGNTDTQYF. CDR3 DNA: TGTGCTAGCAGCTTTCAACCGGGGAACACAGATACGCAGTATTTT.

The chain employs TRBV6-5 and TRBJ1-2, with 11 bases aligning to TRBD1. The CDR3 runs to 14 residues. Trimming removed 5 bases from V and 5 bases from J; junction bases left unmatched: 4. Germline loops: CDR1 MNHEY, CDR2 SVGAGI. The DNA for the CDR3 is TGTGCCAGCAGTCTCCGGGACAGGGGGTATGGCTACACCTTC. It is translated as CASSLRDRGYGYTF.

This clone has a handful of counts. This chain uses TRBV30 with TRBJ1-2, with 8 nucleotides matching TRBD1. The CDR3 runs 13 residues. J gave up 4 bases and V 3 bases, and 4 bases lay outside the gene matches. The germline gives CDR1 GTSNPN, CDR2 SVGIG (reference sequence). CDR3 loop: CAWRRDRPYGYTF. In nucleotides, the CDR3 is TGTGCCTGGAGAAGGGACAGGCCCTATGGCTACACCTTC.

V and J are TRBV6-2 or TRBV6-3 and TRBJ2-1, with 9 bases matching TRBD2. The ends lost 2 bases at V and 7 bases at J; junction bases unmatched: 6. Looked up from germline, CDR1 is MNHEY and CDR2 is SVGEGT. The CDR3 is 15 amino acids. In DNA form, the CDR3 reads TGTGCCAGCAGTTACCGTGGACTAGCGCTTAATGAGCAGTTCTTC. Translated: CASSYRGLALNEQFF.

This chain uses TRBV18 with TRBJ1-1; D is unclear. V lost 6 bases to trimming and J lost 0 bases, with 5 bases between them. The CDR3 is made up of 12 amino acids. Germline values: CDR1 KGHSH, CDR2 LQKENI. This chain's CDR3 is CASSLLNTEAFF. The CDR3 coding sequence is TGTGCCAGCTCTCTTTTGAACACTGAAGCTTTCTTT.

The sample holds one count of this clone. The CDR3: CASSLVAGVVTDTQYF. The CDR3 DNA sequence: TGTGCCAGCAGCTTAGTAGCGGGGGTGGTAACAGATACGCAGTATTTT. J is TRBJ2-3 and V is TRBV7-8; the match to TRBD2 covers 9 bases. CDR1 is SGHVS and CDR2 is FQNEAQ in the germline V gene. The CDR3 loop spans 16 amino acids. The V gene end was trimmed by 1 base and the J gene end by 3 bases; junction bases not matched to a gene: 5.

This clone was seen once. V is TRBV10-3 and J is TRBJ2-1; TRBD2 is a possible D gene (6 bases). The CDR3 is 14 residues long. V was trimmed by 3 bases and J by 3 bases, leaving 9 bases between them. Germline V gene data show CDR1 as ENHRY and CDR2 as SYGVKD. CDR3 nucleotide sequence: TGTGCCATCAGTGATGGGACTCTCTACAATGAGCAGTTCTTC. Translating gives CAISDGTLYNEQFF.

The rearrangement joins TRBV7-3 to TRBJ2-2, with D unclear. The CDR3 covers 13 residues. The V gene's germline CDR1 is SGHTA and CDR2 FQGTGA. Trimming removed 0 bases from V and 7 bases from J, with 6 bases in between. The CDR3 nucleotides read TGTGCCAGCAGCTTAACTGGCCGCGGGGAGCTGTTTTTT. As protein: CASSLTGRGELFF.

This clone came up once. This chain joins TRBV7-2 and TRBJ2-1; D is perhaps TRBD2 (5 bases). The CDR3 has 15 residues. In germline, CDR1 is SGHTA, CDR2 FQGNSA. Trimming left V 5 bases short and J 0 bases short, with 11 bases between. CDR3 DNA: TGTGCCAGCAGCCGTTTCCGGGACTCCTACAATGAGCAGTTCTTC. It codes for CASSRFRDSYNEQFF.

This chain links TRBV9 with TRBJ2-5, with D possibly being TRBD1 (6 bases). The germline V gene has CDR1 SGDLS and CDR2 YYNGEE. This CDR3 is 13 amino acids long. V dropped 0 bases and J dropped 9 bases, with 12 bases sitting between them. CDR3 bases: TGTGCCAGCAGCGTAGTGGTTCAGGGGCCCCAGTACTTC. Its translation is CASSVVVQGPQYF.

The chain is built from TRBV6-2 or TRBV6-3 and TRBJ2-1; D remains ambiguous. The length of the CDR3 is 14 residues. Germline CDR1 reads MNHEY; CDR2 reads SVGEGT. The V gene lost 4 bases and the J gene lost 2 bases, with 9 bases spanning the gap. DNA of the CDR3: TGTGCCAGCAGTTCCGAACAAGCCTACAATGAGCAGTTCTTC. Protein: CASSSEQAYNEQFF.

The rearrangement uses TRBV18 and TRBJ2-5; D not resolved. This CDR3 comprises 13 residues. Germline-derived CDR1 and CDR2 are KGHSH and LQKENI. V lost 0 bases and J 4 bases, leaving 6 bases between the germline ends. CDR3 DNA sequence: TGTGCCAGCTCACCACCTACTCGAGAGACCCAGTACTTC. Protein: CASSPPTRETQYF.

The chain joins TRBV7-2 to TRBJ2-3; 8 bases map to TRBD1. The CDR3 spans 14 residues. Germline assignment: CDR1 SGHTA and CDR2 FQGNSA. After removal of 8 bases from V and 4 bases from J, the junction contained 8 bases not matched to a gene. This chain's CDR3 is CASLPRTGPDTQYF. For the CDR3, the DNA is TGTGCCAGCCTACCCCGGACAGGGCCAGATACGCAGTATTTT.

V usage is TRBV9 and J usage is TRBJ1-6; D is undetermined. The CDR3 has 15 residues. V was clipped by 2 bases and J by 10 bases, with 16 bases between them. Germline CDR1 reads SGDLS; CDR2 reads YYNGEE. CDR3 nucleotides: TGTGCCAGCAGCGTGTCTGAGGGATCCAGGTCACCCCTCCACTTT. Amino acid sequence: CASSVSEGSRSPLHF.

This chain connects TRBV28 to TRBJ2-5, with D perhaps matching TRBD2 (5 bases). The CDR3 loop spans 14 amino acids. Germline values: CDR1 MDHEN, CDR2 SYDVKM. V was pared by 2 bases and J by 5 bases, with 12 bases between. The chain's CDR3 is CASSLIGIRETQYF. CDR3 DNA: TGTGCCAGCAGTTTAATCGGGATTAGGGAGACCCAGTACTTC.

The chain recombines TRBV9 with TRBJ2-1; 12 positions match TRBD2. J gave up 7 bases and V 1 base, and 9 bases lay outside the gene matches. The CDR3 loop spans 17 amino acids. Germline lookup yields CDR1 SGDLS and CDR2 YYNGEE. The CDR3 spells CASSVSTGLAGQNEQFF. The CDR3 DNA reads as TGTGCCAGCAGCGTAAGCACAGGACTAGCGGGACAAAATGAGCAGTTCTTC.